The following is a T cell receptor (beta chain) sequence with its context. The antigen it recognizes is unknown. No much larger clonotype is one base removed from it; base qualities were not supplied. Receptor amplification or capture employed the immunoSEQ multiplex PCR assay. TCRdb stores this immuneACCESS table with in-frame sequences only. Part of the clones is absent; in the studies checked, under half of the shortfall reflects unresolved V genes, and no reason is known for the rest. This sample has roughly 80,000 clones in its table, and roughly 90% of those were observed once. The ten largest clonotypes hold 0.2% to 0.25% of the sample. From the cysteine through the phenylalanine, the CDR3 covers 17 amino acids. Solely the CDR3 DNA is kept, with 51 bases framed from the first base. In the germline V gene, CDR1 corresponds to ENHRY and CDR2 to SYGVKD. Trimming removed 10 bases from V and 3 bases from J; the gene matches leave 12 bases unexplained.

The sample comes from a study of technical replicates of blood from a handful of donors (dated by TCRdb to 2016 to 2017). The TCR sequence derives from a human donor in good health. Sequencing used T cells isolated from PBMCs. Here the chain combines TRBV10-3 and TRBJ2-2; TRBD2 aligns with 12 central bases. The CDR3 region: CATDTSGRLRDTGELFF. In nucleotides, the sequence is TGTGCCACCGACACTAGCGGGAGGCTTCGGGACACCGGGGAGCTGTTTTTT.